The present TCR beta chain was sequenced within a study of tumor and adjacent non-tumor tissue in lung cancer. Between the trimmed V and J ends, which lost 6 bases and 10 bases, there was a span of 15 bases. CDR3 size: 12 residues. Per the germline V gene, CDR1 is MNHNY and CDR2 is SVGAGI (reference sequence). The template was RNA from unsorted bulk tissue. Distant lung tissue was collected more than 3 cm away from the tumor edge. Three rounds of nested PCR, following a modified ARM-PCR protocol, produced the TCRbeta library. TCRdb reprocessed the multiplex PCR reads via MiXCR and lists one record per CDR3 protein. The repertoire consists of roughly 120,000 distinct CDR3 sequences, with around 57% occurring once and the leading ten covering about 20%. With respect to this clonotype: This CDR3 fails to terminate in the conserved phenylalanine or tryptophan, so it likely reflects a read error.

The chain uses TRBV6-6 and TRBJ1-1, with D possibly being TRBD1 (5 bases). This TCR derives from a man aged 55 to 70 with non-small cell lung cancer. Sequenced input: distant non-tumor lung tissue. The CDR3 nucleotides read TGTGCCAGCAGCACCACTGGGACTCCAGCTTTCTCT. It yields the protein CASSTTGTPAFS.